The present T cell receptor (beta chain) was sequenced within a study of T cell repertoires in cytomegalovirus infection. Study information: Researchers turned to recently identified HLA-C-restricted CMV epitopes as well as well-studied HLA-B-restricted ones. CMV infection and matching HLA type were both indicated by public TCR beta signatures.

TCRdb re-analysed the reads in MiXCR, keeping a single row per CDR3 protein. The sample carries about 740,000 distinct CDR3 sequences, around 30% recorded once. This clonotype was seen ten or more times. Its antigen is not known. Between the trimmed V and J ends, which lost 6 bases and 6 bases, there was a span of 10 bases. CDR1 SGHVS and CDR2 FNYEAQ come from the germline V gene. CDR3 length equals 12 residues. The source is a human donor in good health (CMV status not recorded). Some clones in this sample may be carry-over from other donors' samples. Sample: cultured PBMCs, taken from culture after CMV antigen stimulation. J is TRBJ2-3 and V is TRBV7-6; D is possibly TRBD2 (5 bases). In DNA, the CDR3 is TGTGCCAGCAGTAGAGGGCTCGATACGCAGTATTTT. This codes for CASSRGLDTQYF. Supplemented by reference TRBV7-6 and TRBJ2-3, the full variable domain reads GAGVSQSPRYKVTKRGQDVALRCDPISGHVSLYWYRQALGQGPEFLTYFNYEAQQDKSGLPNDRFSAERPEGSISTLTIQRTEQRDSAMYRCASSRGLDTQYFGPGTRLTVL.